This T cell receptor beta chain was identified in a study of siplizumab effects on memory and regulatory T cells. Study conclusions and caveats: No functional test confirmed suppression by proliferating siplizumab-culture Tregs. Memory cells that were CD4+ and unstimulated gave rise to alloreactive sequences, which siplizumab significantly reduced.

In regard to this clone: Its antigen is unidentified.

CDR1 is LGHNA and CDR2 is YNFKEQ in the germline V gene. Losses at the gene ends were 4 bases for V and 5 bases for J; bases not matched to a gene: 11. The CDR3 spans 16 residues. Some clones are missing from TCRdb's copy, which holds only in-frame ones; the method was immunoSEQ multiplex PCR. The repertoire holds some 80,000 clones, with just under 95% as singletons. The receptor's source is a human donor in good health. The genes are TRBV4-2 and TRBJ2-7; TRBD2 matches at 10 bases. The sample consisted of CD8+ T cells sorted from blood. CDR3 in amino acids: CASSRQAGGPNHEQYF. DNA of the CDR3: TGTGCCAGCAGCCGACAAGCGGGAGGGCCAAACCACGAGCAGTACTTC.